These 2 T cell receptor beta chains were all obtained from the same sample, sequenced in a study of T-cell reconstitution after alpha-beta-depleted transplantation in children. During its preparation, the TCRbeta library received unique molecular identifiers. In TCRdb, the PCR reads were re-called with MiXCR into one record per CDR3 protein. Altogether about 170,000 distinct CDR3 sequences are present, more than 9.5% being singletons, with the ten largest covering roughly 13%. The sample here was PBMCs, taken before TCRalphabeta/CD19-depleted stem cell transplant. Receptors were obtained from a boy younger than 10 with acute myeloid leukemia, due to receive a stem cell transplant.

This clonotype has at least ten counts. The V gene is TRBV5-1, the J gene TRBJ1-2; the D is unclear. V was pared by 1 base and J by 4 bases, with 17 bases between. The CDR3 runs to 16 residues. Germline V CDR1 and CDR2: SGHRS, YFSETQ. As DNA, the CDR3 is TGCGCCAGCAGCTTGCTTGACACGCTAACTGGCTATGGCTACACCTTC. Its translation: CASSLLDTLTGYGYTF. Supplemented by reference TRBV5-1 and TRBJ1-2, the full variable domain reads KAGVTQTPRYLIKTRGQQVTLSCSPISGHRSVSWYQQTPGQGLQFLFEYFSETQRNKGNFPGRFSGRQFSNSRSEMNVSTLELGDSALYLCASSLLDTLTGYGYTFGSGTRLTVV.

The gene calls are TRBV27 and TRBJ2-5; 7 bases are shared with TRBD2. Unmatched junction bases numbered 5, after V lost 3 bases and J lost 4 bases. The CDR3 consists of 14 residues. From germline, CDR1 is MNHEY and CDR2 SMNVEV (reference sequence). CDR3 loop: CASSFREARETQYF. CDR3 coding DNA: TGTGCCAGCAGTTTCCGGGAGGCACGAGAGACCCAGTACTTC.